This T cell receptor beta chain was sequenced in a study of blood T cell repertoires in COVID-19. Turning to the study itself: In each case, the material was cDNA or gDNA derived from T cells, B-cell-depleted T cells, or PBMCs.

Measured with immunoSEQ multiplex PCR; TCRdb has only the in-frame clones, and not every one. Among 150,000 or so clones listed, approximately 82% were seen once. CDR1 is MNHEY, CDR2 SVGAGI, per germline. The ends were cut back, 6 bases at V and 14 bases at J, with 19 bases in the middle. The length of the CDR3 is 13 residues. Sequencing input: peripheral blood. This receptor was identified in a human donor with acute or convalescent COVID-19. The donor label of this sample is uncertain. V and J are TRBV6-5 and TRBJ1-4, with D perhaps TRBD1 (5 bases). The CDR3 here is CASRGTEGRRLFF. CDR3 DNA sequence: TGTGCCAGCAGGGGGACTGAGGGCCGGAGGCTGTTTTTT.